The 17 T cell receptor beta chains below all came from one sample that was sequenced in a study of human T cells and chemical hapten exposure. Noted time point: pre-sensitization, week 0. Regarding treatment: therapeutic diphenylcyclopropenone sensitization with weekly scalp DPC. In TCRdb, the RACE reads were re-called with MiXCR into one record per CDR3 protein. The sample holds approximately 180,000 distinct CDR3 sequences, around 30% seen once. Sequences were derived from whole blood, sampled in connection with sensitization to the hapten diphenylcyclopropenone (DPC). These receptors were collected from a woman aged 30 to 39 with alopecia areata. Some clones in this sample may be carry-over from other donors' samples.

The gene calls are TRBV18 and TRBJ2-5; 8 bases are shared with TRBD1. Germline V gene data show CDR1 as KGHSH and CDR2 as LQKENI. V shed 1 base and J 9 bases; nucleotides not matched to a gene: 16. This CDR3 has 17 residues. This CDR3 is CASSPRKPGQAHLAQYF. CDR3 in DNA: TGTGCCAGCTCACCACGGAAACCGGGACAGGCCCATTTGGCCCAGTACTTC.

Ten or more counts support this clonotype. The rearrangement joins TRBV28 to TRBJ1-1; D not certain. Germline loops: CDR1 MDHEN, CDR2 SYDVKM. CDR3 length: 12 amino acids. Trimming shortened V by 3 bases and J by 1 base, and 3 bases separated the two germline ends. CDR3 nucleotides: TGTGCCAGCAGTTTGCCGAACACTGAAGCTTTCTTT. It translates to CASSLPNTEAFF. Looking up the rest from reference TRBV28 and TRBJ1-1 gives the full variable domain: DVKVTQSSRYLVKRTGEKVFLECVQDMDHENMFWYRQDPGLGLRLIYFSYDVKMKEKGDIPEGYSVSREKKERFSLILESASTNQTSMYLCASSLPNTEAFFGQGTRLTVV.

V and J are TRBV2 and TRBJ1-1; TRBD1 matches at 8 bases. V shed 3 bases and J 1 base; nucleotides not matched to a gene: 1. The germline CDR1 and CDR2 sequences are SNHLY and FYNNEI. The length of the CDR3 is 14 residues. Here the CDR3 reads CASSDDRGNTEAFF. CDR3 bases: TGTGCCAGCAGTGACGACAGGGGGAACACTGAAGCTTTCTTT.

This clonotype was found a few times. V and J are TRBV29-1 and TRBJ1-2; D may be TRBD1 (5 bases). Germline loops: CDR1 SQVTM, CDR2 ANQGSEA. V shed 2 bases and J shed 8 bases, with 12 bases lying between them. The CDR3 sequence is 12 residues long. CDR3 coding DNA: TGCAGCGTTGAAACAGGCTCTAGCGGCTACACCTTC. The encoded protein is CSVETGSSGYTF.

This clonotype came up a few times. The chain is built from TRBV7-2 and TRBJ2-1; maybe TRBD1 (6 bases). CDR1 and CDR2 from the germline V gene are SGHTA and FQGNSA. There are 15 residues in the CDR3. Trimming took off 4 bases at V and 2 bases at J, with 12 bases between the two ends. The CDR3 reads CASSSQDSAYNEQFF. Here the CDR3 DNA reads TGTGCCAGCAGCTCTCAGGACAGTGCCTACAATGAGCAGTTCTTC.

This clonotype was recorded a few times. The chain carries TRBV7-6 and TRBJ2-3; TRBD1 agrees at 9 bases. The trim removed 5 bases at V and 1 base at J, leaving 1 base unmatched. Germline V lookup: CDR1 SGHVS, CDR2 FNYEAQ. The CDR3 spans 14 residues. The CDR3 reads CASSRDRGTDTQYF. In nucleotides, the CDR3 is TGTGCCAGCAGCCGGGACAGGGGCACAGATACGCAGTATTTT.

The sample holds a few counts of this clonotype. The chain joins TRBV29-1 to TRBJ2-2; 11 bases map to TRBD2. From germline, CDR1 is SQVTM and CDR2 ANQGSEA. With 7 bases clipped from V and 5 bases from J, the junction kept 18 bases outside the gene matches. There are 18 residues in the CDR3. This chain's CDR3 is CSAMGLAVLGGSTGELFF. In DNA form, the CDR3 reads TGCAGCGCGATGGGACTAGCGGTATTAGGGGGTAGTACCGGGGAGCTGTTTTTT.

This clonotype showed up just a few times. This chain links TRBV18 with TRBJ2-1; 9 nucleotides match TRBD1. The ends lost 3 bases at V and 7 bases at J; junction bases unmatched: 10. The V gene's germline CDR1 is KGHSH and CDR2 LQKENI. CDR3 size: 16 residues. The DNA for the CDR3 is TGTGCCAGCTCACCTCAACAGGGGGCGGGTAGGAATGAGCAGTTCTTC. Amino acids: CASSPQQGAGRNEQFF.

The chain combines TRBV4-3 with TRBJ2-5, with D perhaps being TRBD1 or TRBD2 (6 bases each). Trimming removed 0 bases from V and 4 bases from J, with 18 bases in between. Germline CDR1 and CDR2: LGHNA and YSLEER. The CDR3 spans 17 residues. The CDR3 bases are TGCGCCAGCAGCCAAGATCTGCCCCCGGGGGCCCGAGAGACCCAGTACTTC. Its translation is CASSQDLPPGARETQYF.

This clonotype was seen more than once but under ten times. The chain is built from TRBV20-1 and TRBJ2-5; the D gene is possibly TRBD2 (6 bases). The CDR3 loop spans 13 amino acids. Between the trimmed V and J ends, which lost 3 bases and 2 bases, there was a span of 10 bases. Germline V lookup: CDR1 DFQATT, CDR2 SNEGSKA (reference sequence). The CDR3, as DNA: TGCAGTGCTAGTTCGGGAGAGCAAGAGACCCAGTACTTC. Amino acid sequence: CSASSGEQETQYF.

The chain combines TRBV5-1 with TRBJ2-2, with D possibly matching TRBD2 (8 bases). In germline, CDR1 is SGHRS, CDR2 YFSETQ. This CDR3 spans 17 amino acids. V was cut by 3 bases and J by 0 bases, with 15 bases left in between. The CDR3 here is CASSSGGSGTNTGELFF. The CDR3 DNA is TGCGCCAGCAGCTCAGGGGGTAGCGGGACGAACACCGGGGAGCTGTTTTTT. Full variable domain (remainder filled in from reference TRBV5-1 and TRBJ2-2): KAGVTQTPRYLIKTRGQQVTLSCSPISGHRSVSWYQQTPGQGLQFLFEYFSETQRNKGNFPGRFSGRQFSNSRSEMNVSTLELGDSALYLCASSSGGSGTNTGELFFGEGSRLTVL.

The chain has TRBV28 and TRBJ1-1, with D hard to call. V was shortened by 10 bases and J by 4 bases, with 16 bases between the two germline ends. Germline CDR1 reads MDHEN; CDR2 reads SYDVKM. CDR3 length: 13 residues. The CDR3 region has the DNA TGTGCCACCGAATCCGGGGTTGGCACTGAAGCTTTCTTT. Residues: CATESGVGTEAFF.

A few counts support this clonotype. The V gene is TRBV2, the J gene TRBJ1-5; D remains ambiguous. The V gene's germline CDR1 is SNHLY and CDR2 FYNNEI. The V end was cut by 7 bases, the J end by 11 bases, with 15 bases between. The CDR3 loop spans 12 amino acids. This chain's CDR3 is CASTTIGSSQHF. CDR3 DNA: TGTGCCAGCACGACCATTGGTAGCTCCCAGCATTTT.

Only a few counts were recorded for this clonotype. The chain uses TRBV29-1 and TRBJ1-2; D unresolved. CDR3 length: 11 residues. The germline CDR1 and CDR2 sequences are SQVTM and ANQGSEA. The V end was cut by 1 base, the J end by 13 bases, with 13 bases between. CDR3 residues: CSVEASGLITF. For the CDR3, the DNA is TGCAGCGTTGAAGCTTCAGGCCTCATCACCTTC.

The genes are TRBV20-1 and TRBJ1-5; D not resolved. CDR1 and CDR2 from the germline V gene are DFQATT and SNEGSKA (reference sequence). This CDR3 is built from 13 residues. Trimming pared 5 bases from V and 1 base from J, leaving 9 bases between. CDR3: CSALAESNQPQHF. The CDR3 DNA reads TGCAGTGCTTTAGCAGAGAGCAATCAGCCCCAGCATTTT.

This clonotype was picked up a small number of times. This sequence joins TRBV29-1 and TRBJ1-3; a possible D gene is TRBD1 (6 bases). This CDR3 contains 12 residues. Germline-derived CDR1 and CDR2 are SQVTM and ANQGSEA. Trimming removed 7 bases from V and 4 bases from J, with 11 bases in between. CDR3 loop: CSAITGGNTIYF. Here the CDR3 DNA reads TGCAGCGCAATTACAGGGGGAAACACCATATATTTT.

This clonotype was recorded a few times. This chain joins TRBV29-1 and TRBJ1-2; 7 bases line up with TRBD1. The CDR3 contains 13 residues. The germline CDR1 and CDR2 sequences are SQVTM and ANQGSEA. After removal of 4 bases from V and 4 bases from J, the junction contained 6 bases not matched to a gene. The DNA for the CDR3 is TGCAGCGTTGTGTCCAGGGGGATCTATGGCTACACCTTC. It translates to CSVVSRGIYGYTF.